The T cell receptor (beta chain) described here comes from a study of blood T cell repertoires in COVID-19. Study-level background: Nucleic acid was either cDNA or gDNA, and it came from T cells, B-cell-depleted T cells, or PBMCs.

Clones were sequenced by immunoSEQ multiplex PCR, and TCRdb holds only the in-frame ones, with some missing. The top ten hold 6.2% of the sample, which has over 150,000 clones, 75% to 90% seen once. V shed 1 base and J 2 bases; nucleotides not matched to a gene: 5. The CDR3 is 15 amino acids. The germline CDR1 and CDR2 sequences are LGHDT and YNNKEL (reference sequence). What the recovered Cohort 3 donors had was two negative PCRs, clearance, or symptom resolution. Sequenced sample: PBMCs or T cells enriched from blood (not recorded which). The chain couples TRBV3-1 (or the pseudogene TRBV3-2) to TRBJ2-7, with 7 bases aligning to TRBD1. This sequence originates from a man aged 35 to 55 who had recovered from COVID-19. This CDR3 is CASSQVTGTAYEQYF. In nucleotides, the CDR3 is TGTGCCAGCAGCCAAGTTACCGGGACAGCCTACGAGCAGTACTTC.